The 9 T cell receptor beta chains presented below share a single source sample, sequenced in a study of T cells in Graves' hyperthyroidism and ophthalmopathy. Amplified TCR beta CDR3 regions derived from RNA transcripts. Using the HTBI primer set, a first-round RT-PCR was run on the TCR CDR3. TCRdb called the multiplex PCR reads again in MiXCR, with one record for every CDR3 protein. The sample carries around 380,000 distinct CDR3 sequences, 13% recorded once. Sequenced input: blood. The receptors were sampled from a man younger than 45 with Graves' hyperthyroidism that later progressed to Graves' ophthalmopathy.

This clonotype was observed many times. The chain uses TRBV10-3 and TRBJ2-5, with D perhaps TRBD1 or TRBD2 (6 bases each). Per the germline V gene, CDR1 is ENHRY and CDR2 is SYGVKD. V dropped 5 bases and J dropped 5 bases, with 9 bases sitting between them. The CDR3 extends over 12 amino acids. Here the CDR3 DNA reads TGTGCCATCAGTCGGGGGCCGGAGACCCAGTACTTC. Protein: CAISRGPETQYF.

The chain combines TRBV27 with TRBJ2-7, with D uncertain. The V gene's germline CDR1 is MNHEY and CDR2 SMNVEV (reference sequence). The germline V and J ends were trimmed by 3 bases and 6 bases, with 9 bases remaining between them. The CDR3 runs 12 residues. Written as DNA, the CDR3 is TGTGCCAGCAGTTTGTCCGGTGCCGAGCAGTACTTC. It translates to CASSLSGAEQYF.

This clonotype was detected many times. DNA of the CDR3: TGTGCCAGCAGCTTAGTGGGGACAGGGATTGAACAGTACTTC. Translated, it gives CASSLVGTGIEQYF. The V gene is TRBV11-2, the J gene TRBJ2-7; the match to TRBD1 covers 9 bases. Per the germline V gene, CDR1 is SGHAT and CDR2 is FQNNGV. The CDR3 length is 14 residues. V lost 1 base, J lost 10 bases, and 8 bases stayed unmatched. Drawing the rest from reference TRBV11-2 and TRBJ2-7, the complete variable domain is EAGVAQSPRYKIIEKRQSVAFWCNPISGHATLYWYQQILGQGPKLLIQFQNNGVVDDSQLPKDRFSAERLKGVDSTLKIQPAKLEDSAVYLCASSLVGTGIEQYFGPGTRLTVT.

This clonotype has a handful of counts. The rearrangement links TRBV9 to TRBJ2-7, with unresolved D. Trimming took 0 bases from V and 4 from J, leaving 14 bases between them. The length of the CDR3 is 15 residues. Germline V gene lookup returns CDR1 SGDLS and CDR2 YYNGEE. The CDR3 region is CASSVGQAALYEQYF. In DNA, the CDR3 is TGTGCCAGCAGCGTAGGCCAGGCGGCCCTATACGAGCAGTACTTC.

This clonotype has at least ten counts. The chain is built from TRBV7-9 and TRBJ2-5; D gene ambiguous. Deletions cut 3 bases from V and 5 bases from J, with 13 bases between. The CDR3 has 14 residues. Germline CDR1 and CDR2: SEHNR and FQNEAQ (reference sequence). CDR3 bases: TGTGCCAGCAGCTTCAACACGGCCCGGGAGACCCAGTACTTC. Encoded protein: CASSFNTARETQYF.

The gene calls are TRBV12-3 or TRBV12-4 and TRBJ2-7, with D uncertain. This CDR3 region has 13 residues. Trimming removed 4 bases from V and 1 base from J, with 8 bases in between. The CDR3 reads CASSSTPSYEQYF. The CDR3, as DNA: TGTGCCAGCAGTTCGACTCCATCCTACGAGCAGTACTTC.

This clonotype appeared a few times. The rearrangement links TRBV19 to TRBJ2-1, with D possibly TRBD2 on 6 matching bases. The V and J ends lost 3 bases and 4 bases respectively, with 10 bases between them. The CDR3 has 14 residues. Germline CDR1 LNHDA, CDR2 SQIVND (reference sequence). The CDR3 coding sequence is TGTGCCAGTAGTATGATTGGAGGGTACAATGAGCAGTTCTTC. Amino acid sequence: CASSMIGGYNEQFF.

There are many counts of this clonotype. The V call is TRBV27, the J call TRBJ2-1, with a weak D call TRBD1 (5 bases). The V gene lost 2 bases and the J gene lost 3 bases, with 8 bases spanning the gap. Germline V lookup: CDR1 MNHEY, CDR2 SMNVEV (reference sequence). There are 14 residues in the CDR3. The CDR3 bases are TGTGCCAGCAGTTTAAGGGGTAACTACAATGAGCAGTTCTTC. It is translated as CASSLRGNYNEQFF.

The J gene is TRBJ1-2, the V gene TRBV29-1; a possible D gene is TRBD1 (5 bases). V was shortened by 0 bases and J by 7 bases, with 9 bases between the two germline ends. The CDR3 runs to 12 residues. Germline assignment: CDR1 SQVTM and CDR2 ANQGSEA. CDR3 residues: CSVEDLGGGYTF. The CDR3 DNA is TGCAGCGTTGAAGATTTGGGGGGTGGCTACACCTTC.